Below are 22 T cell receptor beta chains sequenced from a single sample in a study of T-cell reconstitution after alpha-beta-depleted transplantation in children. Unique molecular identifiers were incorporated during preparation of the TCRbeta library. TCRdb fed the PCR reads into MiXCR, producing one record per CDR3 protein. Here the sample spans 440,000 or so distinct CDR3 sequences, approximately 42% being singletons. The sample here was PBMCs, taken before TCRalphabeta/CD19-depleted stem cell transplant. The receptors come from a girl aged 2 to 10 with aplastic anemia, due to receive a stem cell transplant.

The chain couples TRBV23-1 to TRBJ2-3, with 9 positions matching TRBD2. TRBV23-1 is flagged as an ORF with uncertain function. This CDR3 is 18 amino acids long. V was clipped by 2 bases and J by 1 base; unmatched bases: 10. As DNA, the CDR3 is TGCGCCAGCAGTCAAAGTGCGTCGGGGACTAGCCGCACAGATACGCAGTATTTT. As protein: CASSQSASGTSRTDTQYF.

The chain carries TRBV7-3 and TRBJ2-1; TRBD2 matches at 7 bases. This CDR3 contains 14 residues. The junction had 6 bases not matched to a gene; V was cut back by 5 bases and J by 5 bases. Germline CDR1 SGHTA, CDR2 FQGTGA. In nucleotides, the CDR3 is TGTGCCAGCAGCACCCCGGGGACTAACAATGAGCAGTTCTTC. Encoded protein: CASSTPGTNNEQFF.

The CDR3: CSAKVPSPSYEQYF. The CDR3 DNA is TGCAGTGCTAAAGTCCCTTCCCCGTCCTACGAGCAGTACTTC. This chain connects TRBV20-1 to TRBJ2-7; no reliable D call. V lost 4 bases and J lost 1, with 14 bases in between. This CDR3 region has 14 residues. CDR1 is DFQATT and CDR2 is SNEGSKA in the germline V gene (reference sequence).

The rearrangement joins TRBV6-5 to TRBJ2-7, with a weak D call TRBD1 (5 bases). The CDR3 totals 15 residues. V lost 1 base to trimming and J lost 6 bases, with 16 bases between them. Germline V gene data show CDR1 as MNHEY and CDR2 as SVGAGI. CDR3 residues: CASSYYSQGKSEQYF. The DNA of the CDR3 is TGTGCCAGCAGTTACTACAGTCAGGGTAAAAGCGAGCAGTACTTC.

This clonotype was detected only a few times. The chain recombines TRBV6-1 with TRBJ2-7; 13 nucleotides agree with TRBD2. V was clipped by 6 bases and J by 4 bases; unmatched bases: 15. The CDR3 covers 18 residues. From germline, CDR1 is MNHNS and CDR2 SASEGT. Written as DNA, the CDR3 is TGTGCCAGCAGCCCAAGGACTAGCGGGGGCCGCAGAAGTTACGAGCAGTACTTC. Amino acids: CASSPRTSGGRRSYEQYF.

The chain has TRBV12-3 or TRBV12-4 and TRBJ2-7; D unclear. The CDR3 consists of 13 residues. V gave up 7 bases and J gave up 4 bases, with 14 bases separating them. CDR3 DNA: TGTGCCAGCACCCTCACGACTGAGTACGAGCAGTACTTC. Protein sequence: CASTLTTEYEQYF.

In the case of this clonotype: A much larger clone is a single base away; this may be a read error. Since the CDR3 does not end with the conserved phenylalanine or tryptophan, this likely comes from a read error. The rearrangement joins TRBV29-1 to TRBJ2-3; TRBD1 aligns across 8 bases. Germline V lookup: CDR1 SQVTM, CDR2 ANQGSEA. The CDR3 totals 15 residues. Trimming removed 8 bases from V and 4 bases from J; junction bases left unmatched: 14. CDR3 coding DNA: TGCAGCACCGCCCCGTCGGACAGGGAGGCAGATACGCAGTATTTG. Its translation: CSTAPSDREADTQYL.

A few counts support this clonotype. This chain connects TRBV27 to TRBJ2-4, with 12 positions matching TRBD2. The CDR3 runs 14 residues. From germline, CDR1 is MNHEY and CDR2 SMNVEV (reference sequence). J lost 12 bases, V lost 5 bases, and 8 bases had no gene match. The CDR3 loop reads CASSNPTSGRTQYF. The CDR3 nucleotides are TGTGCCAGCAGTAATCCGACTAGCGGGAGAACTCAGTACTTC.

This clonotype was observed many times. CDR3 amino acids: CSVGTGSPYEQYF. The CDR3, as DNA: TGCAGCGTTGGGACAGGGAGCCCCTACGAGCAGTACTTC. The chain joins TRBV29-1 to TRBJ2-7, with 8 bases lining up with TRBD1. The V gene end was trimmed by 4 bases and the J gene end by 2 bases; junction bases not matched to a gene: 4. The CDR3 covers 13 residues. CDR1 and CDR2 from the germline V gene are SQVTM and ANQGSEA.

Comment on this clonotype: Germline and junction disagree at one end, which may indicate a read error. The V call is TRBV29-1, the J call TRBJ2-1; D call uncertain. CDR3 length equals 16 residues. The germline CDR1 and CDR2 sequences are SQVTM and ANQGSEA. As DNA, the CDR3 is TGCAGCGTTTGTACCGACCTCTCCAGGTCCTCCAATGAGCAGTTCTTC. As protein: CSVCTDLSRSSNEQFF.

This clonotype was counted ten times or more. Here the CDR3 DNA reads TGCAGTGCTACTCTTCCGGGGTTTAGCAATCAGCCCCAGCATTTT. Its protein is CSATLPGFSNQPQHF. The chain recombines TRBV20-1 with TRBJ1-5; D gene ambiguous. This CDR3 is built from 15 residues. Looked up from germline, CDR1 is DFQATT and CDR2 is SNEGSKA (reference sequence). The V and J ends lost 4 bases and 0 bases respectively, with 13 bases between them.

This clonotype showed up many times. The chain links TRBV4-2 to TRBJ2-3; a possible D gene is TRBD2 (5 bases). The CDR3 covers 16 residues. Trimming shortened V by 1 base and J by 3 bases, and 14 bases separated the two germline ends. CDR1 is LGHNA, CDR2 YNFKEQ, per germline. In nucleotides, the CDR3 is TGTGCCAGCAGCCAAGGGGGAGCGGTTCGGACAGATACGCAGTATTTT. Translating gives CASSQGGAVRTDTQYF.

The chain has TRBV3-1 and TRBJ1-2; D gene ambiguous. Germline CDR1 is LGHDT and CDR2 is YNNKEL (reference sequence). This CDR3 spans 12 amino acids. The ends were cut back, 7 bases at V and 4 bases at J, with 10 bases in the middle. The CDR3 loop is CASTDWRYGYTF. CDR3 DNA sequence: TGTGCCAGCACGGACTGGCGCTATGGCTACACCTTC.

The chain links TRBV20-1 to TRBJ2-1, with 7 bases aligning to TRBD2. V trimming: 4 bases; J trimming: 7 bases; junction bases outside the gene matches: 10. Germline V gene data show CDR1 as DFQATT and CDR2 as SNEGSKA (reference sequence). CDR3 length equals 14 residues. This CDR3 reads CSAMGLAELNEQFF. As DNA, the CDR3 is TGCAGTGCTATGGGCCTAGCGGAGCTTAATGAGCAGTTCTTC.

This clonotype came up many times. This sequence joins TRBV12-3 or TRBV12-4 and TRBJ2-3; D unresolved. V lost 6 bases and J 3 bases, leaving 4 bases between the germline ends. The CDR3 is made up of 11 amino acids. For the CDR3, the DNA is TGTGCCAGCAGCCGGACAGATACGCAGTATTTT. Translating gives CASSRTDTQYF.

This clonotype was found a few times. V is TRBV19 and J is TRBJ2-4, with a possible D match to TRBD2 (6 bases). This CDR3 is 15 amino acids long. Germline lookup yields CDR1 LNHDA and CDR2 SQIVND (reference sequence). V was clipped by 4 bases and J by 6 bases, with 16 bases between them. This CDR3 reads CASSTLATPPNIQYF. The CDR3 bases are TGTGCCAGTAGTACTCTAGCGACCCCCCCAAACATTCAGTACTTC.

The J gene is TRBJ2-2, the V gene TRBV6-5; 13 nucleotides align to TRBD2. CDR3 length equals 16 residues. V was pared by 2 bases and J by 5 bases, with 2 bases of the junction left unmatched. In germline, CDR1 is MNHEY, CDR2 SVGAGI. CDR3 sequence (DNA): TGTGCCAGCAGTTACCCGGGACTAGCGGGAACCGGGGAGCTGTTTTTT. Translating gives CASSYPGLAGTGELFF.

The J gene is TRBJ1-1, the V gene TRBV4-1; D gene unclear. V lost 4 bases and J 3 bases, leaving 21 bases between the germline ends. The CDR3 is 17 residues long. Germline V CDR1 and CDR2: MGHRA, YSYEKL. Here the CDR3 DNA reads TGCGCCAGCAGCCTAAGTGCCCCCTCCATCGGACACACTGAAGCTTTCTTT. Residues: CASSLSAPSIGHTEAFF.

The J gene is TRBJ2-2, the V gene TRBV6-1; D remains unclear. Germline values: CDR1 MNHNS, CDR2 SASEGT. The CDR3 loop spans 14 amino acids. With 8 bases removed from V and 6 bases from J, the gap between germline ends came to 16 bases. The CDR3 DNA follows: TGTGCCAGCGGCTTCCCCTCTCGCCCCGGGGAGCTGTTTTTT. It translates to CASGFPSRPGELFF.

The chain is built from TRBV5-1 and TRBJ2-1; 12 bases align to TRBD1. The J segment lost 8 bases and the V segment lost 0 bases, leaving 3 bases of the junction unmatched. The CDR3 sequence is 15 residues long. Germline-derived CDR1 and CDR2 are SGHRS and YFSETQ. The CDR3 loop is CASSLAGTGGDEQFF. The CDR3 coding sequence is TGCGCCAGCAGCTTGGCCGGGACAGGGGGCGATGAGCAGTTCTTC. The whole variable domain, filled in from reference TRBV5-1 and TRBJ2-1, reads KAGVTQTPRYLIKTRGQQVTLSCSPISGHRSVSWYQQTPGQGLQFLFEYFSETQRNKGNFPGRFSGRQFSNSRSEMNVSTLELGDSALYLCASSLAGTGGDEQFFGPGTRLTVL.

The chain carries TRBV2 and TRBJ2-1, with 7 nucleotides matching TRBD1. V was clipped by 9 bases and J by 6 bases; unmatched bases: 11. The CDR3 covers 14 residues. CDR1 and CDR2 (germline): SNHLY, FYNNEI. DNA for the CDR3: TGTGCCAGTACCCGAGGGGGCATAAGCAATGAGCAGTTCTTC. Protein: CASTRGGISNEQFF.

DNA for the CDR3: TGTGCCAGCAGCAAAGAGGGCGAGCAGTACTTC. Translation: CASSKEGEQYF. V usage is TRBV21-1 and J usage is TRBJ2-7. TRBV21-1 is termed a pseudogene. CDR3 size: 11 residues.